The TCR beta chain described here comes from a study of blood T cell repertoires in COVID-19. V trimming: 6 bases; J trimming: 4 bases; junction bases outside the gene matches: 6. CDR1 is SGHAT, CDR2 FQNNGV, per germline. This CDR3 has 13 amino acids. Libraries were prepared by immunoSEQ multiplex PCR; TCRdb keeps only in-frame clonotypes and omits some of them. Found here are 200,000 to 300,000 clones, about 89% of them singletons; the top ten hold under 3%. The sample consisted of PBMCs or T cells enriched from blood (not recorded which). The J gene is TRBJ2-7, the V gene TRBV11-2; 7 bases align to TRBD2. This clonotype was sampled from a woman under 30 who had recovered from COVID-19. CDR3 in DNA: TGTGCCAGCAGACGACTAGCTAATTACGAGCAGTACTTC. It is translated as CASRRLANYEQYF.